Sequencing of this TCR beta chain was carried out in a study of T-cell reconstitution after alpha-beta-depleted transplantation in children. The CDR3 sequence is 16 residues long. V shed 1 base and J shed 0 bases, with 10 bases lying between them. The germline V gene has CDR1 SGHTA and CDR2 FQGNSA. Preparation of the TCRbeta library involved a method that used unique molecular identifiers. TCRdb ran MiXCR on the PCR reads and lists one entry per CDR3 protein. This table has about 610,000 distinct CDR3 sequences, roughly a tenth appearing once. The specimen comprised PBMCs from the stem cell graft donor, sampled from the stem cell graft. This TCR was recovered from a human donor who donated a stem cell graft to a child with acute myeloid leukemia. The chain has TRBV7-2 and TRBJ2-1; TRBD1 might be the D (5 bases). CDR3 in amino acids: CASSLGIRGSYNEQFF. The CDR3 DNA is TGTGCCAGCAGCTTAGGGATAAGGGGCTCCTACAATGAGCAGTTCTTC.